This T cell receptor beta chain came from a study of molecular identifiers for immune sequencing clone quantification. Study findings and constraints: Over 99% of effector molecules, yet under 1% of naive-cell molecules, were held by clones above 20 RNA copies.

Sorting captured naive CD8 T cells as CD8+CD4-CCR7+CD45RA+. A remark on this clonotype: Its target is unknown.

TCRdb itself ran the PCR reads through MiXCR, one entry per CDR3 protein. The sample holds about 630,000 distinct CDR3 sequences, less than 30% seen once. The receptor was isolated from a human donor in good health. Some libraries in this study had Jurkat cell RNA spiked in. Sequencing used naive CD8+ T cells from blood, with Jurkat cell RNA spiked in. The subset: FACS-sorted CD8+CD4-CCR7+CD45RA+ naive T cells.

The DNA for the CDR3 is TGTGCCAGCAGTTACCGCTGGGGACGGGGTCCCACCTACGAGCAGTACTTC. Its translation: CASSYRWGRGPTYEQYF. The chain has TRBV6-2 or TRBV6-3 and TRBJ2-7; D is possibly TRBD1 or TRBD2 (5 bases each). The germline V gene encodes CDR1 MNHEY and CDR2 SVGEGT. Trimming left V 2 bases short and J 2 bases short, with 19 bases between. This CDR3 has 17 amino acids.